This entry lists 18 T cell receptor beta chains sequenced from one sample in a study of vaccination and CD4 T cells after COVID-19 (dated 2022 in TCRdb). Libraries were constructed by PCR. The data were produced on an Illumina iSeq 100. DNA from cultured CD4+ T cells was subjected to TCR sequencing with the Oncomine TCR Beta short-read assay at the Johns Hopkins FTIC core. TCRdb's own reprocessing of the public reads used fastp at Q25 and MiXCR and kept productive beta chains. Each entry merges the rows of one CDR3 protein and shows their most common DNA and genes. The sample records about 11,000 distinct CDR3 sequences, around 50% of which are singletons. Roughly 10% of the sample lies in the top ten. The treatment or condition tag for this specimen amounts to: approximately nine-day PBMC culture with coronavirus spike peptide pools or control peptides (ViraFEST assay). Their antigen targets remain unknown.

Material: CD4+ T cells from blood, cultured in vitro. The source of these receptors is a human donor who had recovered from COVID-19.

This clonotype has just one count. The gene calls are TRBV7-2 and TRBJ2-7, with D maybe TRBD1 (6 bases). Germline V gene sequence: CDR1 SGHTA, CDR2 FQGNSA. The CDR3 length is 15 residues. V was clipped by 3 bases and J by 6 bases, with 18 bases between them. Written as DNA, the CDR3 is TGTGCCAGCAGCTTCAGGCCAGGGGATGCGGGCGAGCAGTACTTC. Translated: CASSFRPGDAGEQYF.

This clonotype was seen more than once but under ten times. CDR3 loop: CASSEQGTFGETQYF. The CDR3 DNA reads TGTGCCAGCAGTGAACAGGGCACCTTCGGGGAGACCCAGTACTTC. This chain links TRBV6-1 with TRBJ2-5; TRBD1 is a possible D gene (5 bases). Germline CDR1 reads MNHNS; CDR2 reads SASEGT. The length of the CDR3 is 15 residues. Trimming took 2 bases from V and 5 from J, leaving 15 bases between them.

V gene TRBV30 combines with J gene TRBJ2-1, with 9 nucleotides matching TRBD2. The V gene's germline CDR1 is GTSNPN and CDR2 SVGIG (reference sequence). The CDR3 has 15 amino acids. The CDR3 DNA is TGTGCTGGAATGAGTGCTAGCGGGGCGAACAATGAGCAGTTCTTC. Residues: CAGMSASGANNEQFF. Full variable domain (outside the CDR3, taken from reference TRBV30 and TRBJ2-1): SQTIHQWPATLVQPVGSPLSLECTVEGTSNPNLYWYRQAAGRGLQLLFYSVGIGQISSEVPQNLSASRPQDRQFILSSKKLLLSDSGFYLCAGMSASGANNEQFFGPGTRLTVL.

This clonotype has just a few counts. The rearrangement joins TRBV7-9 to TRBJ2-2; D is perhaps TRBD2 (6 bases). Germline values: CDR1 SEHNR, CDR2 FQNEAQ (reference sequence). This CDR3 is 15 amino acids long. V was shortened by 3 bases and J by 5 bases, with 13 bases between the two germline ends. This CDR3 is CASSLGLPLTGELFF. CDR3 coding DNA: TGTGCCAGCAGCTTGGGACTCCCTTTGACCGGGGAGCTGTTTTTT.

V is TRBV2 and J is TRBJ2-2, with TRBD1 matching 8 bases. V trimming: 4 bases; J trimming: 2 bases; junction bases outside the gene matches: 3. Germline loops: CDR1 SNHLY, CDR2 FYNNEI. This CDR3 is built from 15 residues. The CDR3 bases are TGTGCCAGCAGTGTGGACAGGGACAACACCGGGGAGCTGTTTTTT. This translates into CASSVDRDNTGELFF.

CDR3 protein: CAWSVLVSNQPQHF. CDR3 bases: TGTGCCTGGAGTGTACTCGTTAGCAATCAGCCCCAGCATTTT. The chain combines TRBV30 with TRBJ1-5; no clear D. CDR3 length: 14 residues. V was clipped by 0 bases and J by 0 bases, with 6 bases between them. CDR1 and CDR2 from the germline V gene are GTSNPN and SVGIG (reference sequence). Drawing the rest from reference TRBV30 and TRBJ1-5, the complete variable domain is SQTIHQWPATLVQPVGSPLSLECTVEGTSNPNLYWYRQAAGRGLQLLFYSVGIGQISSEVPQNLSASRPQDRQFILSSKKLLLSDSGFYLCAWSVLVSNQPQHFGDGTRLSIL.

This clonotype has more than one count but fewer than ten. The chain employs TRBV6-1 and TRBJ2-5; no reliable D call. The V end lost 2 bases, the J end lost 4 bases, and 8 bases lay between the germline ends. The germline CDR1 and CDR2 sequences are MNHNS and SASEGT. The CDR3 totals 13 residues. The CDR3 reads CASSESRRETQYF. The CDR3 nucleotides read TGTGCCAGCAGTGAATCCCGCCGAGAGACCCAGTACTTC.

CDR3 protein: CSARRPFLGLIYEQYF. DNA of the CDR3: TGCAGTGCTAGACGACCTTTTCTAGGACTGATCTACGAGCAGTACTTC. The J gene is TRBJ2-7, the V gene TRBV20-1, with D maybe TRBD2 (5 bases). CDR1 and CDR2 (germline): DFQATT, SNEGSKA (reference sequence). The ends were cut back, 2 bases at V and 3 bases at J, with 20 bases in the middle. The CDR3 has 16 residues.

The chain couples TRBV2 to TRBJ2-7, with a possible D match to TRBD2 (6 bases). The V gene's germline CDR1 is SNHLY and CDR2 FYNNEI. The V and J ends lost 8 bases and 0 bases respectively, with 17 bases between them. The CDR3 runs 15 residues. CDR3 region: CASGAAGGTSYEQYF. CDR3 nucleotide sequence: TGTGCCAGCGGTGCTGCTGGCGGGACCTCCTACGAGCAGTACTTC. The full variable domain, in which reference TRBV2 and TRBJ2-7 provide the parts outside the CDR3, is EPEVTQTPSHQVTQMGQEVILRCVPISNHLYFYWYRQILGQKVEFLVSFYNNEISEKSEIFDDQFSVERPDGSNFTLKIRSTKLEDSAMYFCASGAAGGTSYEQYFGPGTRLTVT.

This clonotype has only one observation. The rearrangement links TRBV6-2 or TRBV6-3 to TRBJ2-1; TRBD1 matches at 9 bases. Germline CDR1 is MNHEY and CDR2 is SVGEGT. V was pared by 6 bases and J by 8 bases, with 5 bases of the junction left unmatched. This CDR3 region has 13 residues. CDR3 protein: CASRRTGGDEQFF. The CDR3 DNA follows: TGTGCCAGCAGGAGAACAGGGGGCGATGAGCAGTTCTTC.

The rearrangement links TRBV5-4 to TRBJ2-5; the D gene is possibly TRBD2 (5 bases). CDR1 is SGHNT, CDR2 YYREEE, per germline (reference sequence). There are 15 residues in the CDR3. V dropped 4 bases and J dropped 3 bases, with 16 bases sitting between them. CDR3 sequence: CASSPARVREETQYF. The CDR3 DNA sequence: TGTGCCAGCAGCCCGGCGCGGGTCCGGGAAGAGACCCAGTACTTC.

This clonotype ranks as large (0.1 to 1%). V usage is TRBV6-1 and J usage is TRBJ2-7; the match to TRBD2 covers 8 bases. Per germline, CDR1 MNHNS and CDR2 SASEGT. Trimming cost V 5 bases and J 6 bases; bases outside gene matches: 9. The CDR3 spans 14 residues. The CDR3 DNA follows: TGTGCCAGCAGTACAGATACACGGGGGGGCGAGCAGTACTTC. Translating it yields CASSTDTRGGEQYF.

This clonotype occurred a few times. V is TRBV7-9 and J is TRBJ2-7, with a tentative D call TRBD1 (6 bases). CDR1 SEHNR and CDR2 FQNEAQ come from the germline V gene (reference sequence). This CDR3 spans 14 amino acids. V lost 5 bases to trimming and J lost 4 bases, with 15 bases between them. The CDR3: CASSLTGGAYEQYF. CDR3 DNA: TGTGCCAGCAGCCTGACAGGAGGCGCGTACGAGCAGTACTTC.

The rearrangement uses TRBV6-4 and TRBJ2-1; 13 bases are shared with TRBD2. This CDR3 region has 15 residues. Germline loops: CDR1 MRHNA, CDR2 SNTAGT. V gave up 4 bases and J gave up 5 bases; unmatched junction bases: 2. CDR3 nucleotide sequence: TGTGCCAGCAGTGCCGGGACTAGCGGGAACAATGAGCAGTTCTTC. Translation gives CASSAGTSGNNEQFF.

The chain uses TRBV6-2 or TRBV6-3 and TRBJ2-3; D remains unclear. Germline V gene sequence: CDR1 MNHEY, CDR2 SVGEGT. The CDR3 is 14 amino acids. The germline V and J ends were trimmed by 2 bases and 6 bases, with 12 bases remaining between them. The CDR3 loop reads CASSYGQVLDTQYF. The CDR3 nucleotides read TGTGCCAGCAGTTACGGGCAGGTACTTGATACGCAGTATTTT.

This chain uses TRBV20-1 with TRBJ2-1, with 7 nucleotides matching TRBD2. Trimming took 5 bases from V and 5 from J; bases not matched to a gene: 12. Germline lookup yields CDR1 DFQATT and CDR2 SNEGSKA (reference sequence). The CDR3 is 15 residues long. This chain's CDR3 is CSASPSGTAHNEQFF. The CDR3 coding sequence is TGCAGTGCTTCCCCTAGCGGAACCGCCCACAATGAGCAGTTCTTC.

The V call is TRBV7-6, the J call TRBJ2-2; D not certain. V was pared by 4 bases and J by 5 bases, with 11 bases between. The germline CDR1 and CDR2 sequences are SGHVS and FNYEAQ. CDR3 size: 14 residues. This chain's CDR3 is CASSSEAKTGELFF. The CDR3 DNA sequence: TGTGCCAGCAGCTCAGAGGCCAAAACCGGGGAGCTGTTTTTT.

The chain joins TRBV19 to TRBJ1-5, with 7 bases that match TRBD1. Germline-derived CDR1 and CDR2 are LNHDA and SQIVND (reference sequence). The CDR3 contains 15 residues. Germline trimming cut 5 bases from V and 2 bases from J; bases unmatched to any gene: 6. The CDR3 spells CASSQTGNGNQPQHF. CDR3 bases: TGTGCCAGTAGTCAGACAGGGAATGGCAATCAGCCCCAGCATTTT. Full variable domain (missing parts from reference TRBV19 and TRBJ1-5): DGGITQSPKYLFRKEGQNVTLSCEQNLNHDAMYWYRQDPGQGLRLIYYSQIVNDFQKGDIAEGYSVSREKKESFPLTVTSAQKNPTAFYLCASSQTGNGNQPQHFGDGTRLSIL.